These 16 T cell receptor beta chains share one sample of origin, sequenced in a study of control samples from healthy donors and cancer patients. The method was immunoSEQ multiplex PCR; TCRdb's version includes in-frame clones alone and lacks a portion of them. The sample lists 150,000 or so clones; just over 90% were seen once. Source material: blood. These TCRs come from a woman aged 60-70 years in good health.

Concerning this clone: Other DNA sequences within the sample encode an identical CDR3. The chain combines TRBV5-8 with TRBJ2-5, with D perhaps matching TRBD1 (6 bases). Trimming took off 4 bases at V and 2 bases at J, with 18 bases between the two ends. The CDR3 runs 16 residues. In germline, CDR1 is SGHTS, CDR2 YDEGEE. The CDR3 nucleotides are TGTGCCAGCAGCCTCCTTTCGTGGACAGCACAAGAGACCCAGTACTTC. As protein: CASSLLSWTAQETQYF. The full variable domain, rest sourced from reference TRBV5-8 and TRBJ2-5, is EAGVTQSPTHLIKTRGQQATLRCSPISGHTSVYWYQQALGLGLQFLLWYDEGEERNRGNFPPRFSGRQFPNYSSELNVNALELEDSALYLCASSLLSWTAQETQYFGPGTRLLVL.

V and J are TRBV4-3 and TRBJ1-4; a possible D gene is TRBD1 (5 bases). The CDR3 loop spans 15 amino acids. V lost 0 bases and J 8 bases, leaving 13 bases between the germline ends. Germline V lookup: CDR1 LGHNA, CDR2 YSLEER. CDR3 protein: CASSQDEGFGEKLFF. CDR3 sequence (DNA): TGCGCCAGCAGCCAAGATGAGGGGTTCGGCGAAAAACTGTTTTTT.

This clone was seen only once. V usage is TRBV4-1 and J usage is TRBJ1-1; D unclear. Trimming removed 8 bases at V and 4 bases at J, with 14 bases between. The length of the CDR3 is 13 residues. Germline V lookup: CDR1 MGHRA, CDR2 YSYEKL. CDR3 loop: CASPREGSTEAFF. The CDR3 DNA follows: TGCGCCAGCCCCAGAGAGGGCAGCACTGAAGCTTTCTTT.

The chain carries TRBV7-8 and TRBJ1-2; tentatively, D is TRBD1 (5 bases). The V gene lost 1 base and the J gene lost 4 bases, with 22 bases spanning the gap. Germline V gives CDR1 SGHVS, CDR2 FQNEAQ. The CDR3 extends over 18 amino acids. The CDR3 spells CASSLEARGGSTPYGYTF. The CDR3, as DNA: TGTGCCAGCAGCTTAGAGGCCCGGGGGGGTAGTACTCCCTATGGCTACACCTTC.

Notes on this clone: One end of the junction is discordant with germline, which a read error may explain. The J gene is TRBJ2-7, the V gene TRBV6-5, with D maybe TRBD1 (5 bases). The CDR3 extends over 11 amino acids. Germline-derived CDR1 and CDR2 are MNHEY and SVGAGI. CDR3 in DNA: TGCTCGGTCGGGCAGGGCTACGAGCAGTACTTC. Translation gives CSVGQGYEQYF.

The chain couples TRBV6-5 to TRBJ1-4; D perhaps matches TRBD1 (6 bases). This CDR3 spans 13 amino acids. Germline V CDR1 and CDR2: MNHEY, SVGAGI. The germline V and J ends were trimmed by 6 bases and 6 bases, with 11 bases remaining between them. CDR3 amino acids: CASRRDNDEKLFF. The CDR3 coding sequence is TGTGCCAGCAGGAGGGACAATGATGAAAAACTGTTTTTT.

V and J are TRBV5-6 and TRBJ1-4, with 9 bases fitting TRBD1. V lost 4 bases, J lost 7 bases, and 2 bases stayed unmatched. This CDR3 is 13 amino acids long. CDR1 is SGHDT, CDR2 YYEEEE, per germline. The CDR3 nucleotides read TGTGCCAGCAGCCAGGACAGGGGTGAAAAACTGTTTTTT. The encoded protein is CASSQDRGEKLFF.

The chain combines TRBV20-1 with TRBJ1-1; no firm D call. Per germline, CDR1 DFQATT and CDR2 SNEGSKA (reference sequence). Trimming left V 3 bases short and J 6 bases short, with 8 bases between. CDR3 size: 11 residues. Here the CDR3 reads CSASGSAEAFF. CDR3 bases: TGCAGTGCTAGTGGGAGCGCTGAAGCTTTCTTT.

This clone was observed once. V gene TRBV6-5 combines with J gene TRBJ1-1, with 11 bases that match TRBD1. V was pared by 6 bases and J by 3 bases, with 6 bases of the junction left unmatched. CDR3 length equals 15 residues. The germline gives CDR1 MNHEY, CDR2 SVGAGI. CDR3 nucleotide sequence: TGTGCCAGCAGACCCGGACAGGGGGCGGACACTGAAGCTTTCTTT. Protein: CASRPGQGADTEAFF.

This clone appeared a single time. The rearrangement links TRBV14 to TRBJ1-3, with D possibly matching TRBD1 (5 bases). Germline V gene data show CDR1 as SGHDN and CDR2 as FVKESK. Trimming removed 1 base from V and 5 bases from J, with 21 bases in between. This CDR3 has 18 amino acids. The CDR3 protein is CASSQGEGEPRQRNTIYF. DNA for the CDR3: TGTGCCAGCAGCCAAGGAGAGGGTGAGCCGAGACAGAGAAACACCATATATTTT.

V gene TRBV19 combines with J gene TRBJ2-5; D is undetermined. Germline V gene data show CDR1 as LNHDA and CDR2 as SQIVND (reference sequence). V was trimmed by 3 bases and J by 5 bases, leaving 13 bases between them. The CDR3 has 14 residues. In DNA form, the CDR3 reads TGTGCCAGTAGTATTGCAGGAGTGGGGGAGACCCAGTACTTC. Its translation: CASSIAGVGETQYF.

J is TRBJ2-1 and V is TRBV7-3; TRBD2 matches at 9 bases. CDR1 and CDR2 (germline): SGHTA, FQGTGA. V trimming: 4 bases; J trimming: 6 bases; junction bases outside the gene matches: 4. This CDR3 comprises 14 residues. CDR3 nucleotides: TGTGCCAGCAGCTATAGCGGGGGTACCAATGAGCAGTTCTTC. It translates to CASSYSGGTNEQFF.

The genes are TRBV6-1 and TRBJ1-2; 7 positions match TRBD1. Per germline, CDR1 MNHNS and CDR2 SASEGT. V gave up 3 bases and J gave up 8 bases; unmatched junction bases: 9. The CDR3 loop spans 14 amino acids. CDR3 nucleotides: TGTGCCAGCAGTGACCAGACAGGGACCGGGGGCTACACCTTC. Amino acids: CASSDQTGTGGYTF.

With respect to this clone: Other DNA sequences within the sample encode an identical CDR3. The chain joins TRBV5-1 to TRBJ1-6; D uncertain. Germline lookup yields CDR1 SGHRS and CDR2 YFSETQ. Trimming removed 0 bases from V and 0 bases from J, with 4 bases in between. The CDR3 is 15 amino acids. The CDR3 nucleotides read TGCGCCAGCAGCTTGGAGGGCTCCTATAATTCACCCCTCCACTTT. It is translated as CASSLEGSYNSPLHF.

This clone was detected only a few times. The CDR3 coding sequence is TGCGCCAGCAGCTTGACGGCGAAGTTGACCGGGGAGCTGTTTTTT. Its protein product is CASSLTAKLTGELFF. The rearrangement links TRBV5-1 to TRBJ2-2; no definite D call. V was trimmed by 1 base and J by 5 bases, leaving 12 bases between them. Germline V CDR1 and CDR2: SGHRS, YFSETQ. CDR3 length equals 15 residues.

This clone was recorded only once. This chain joins TRBV5-5 and TRBJ1-3, with no clear D. CDR3 length: 16 amino acids. The ends were cut back, 2 bases at V and 0 bases at J, with 12 bases in the middle. Germline V CDR1 and CDR2: SGHKS, YYEKEE (reference sequence). CDR3 protein: CASSLPGVFSGNTIYF. The CDR3 nucleotides are TGTGCCAGCAGCTTACCCGGGGTGTTCTCTGGAAACACCATATATTTT. The variable domain in full, completed from reference TRBV5-5 and TRBJ1-3, reads DAGVTQSPTHLIKTRGQQVTLRCSPISGHKSVSWYQQVLGQGPQFIFQYYEKEERGRGNFPDRFSARQFPNYSSELNVNALLLGDSALYLCASSLPGVFSGNTIYFGEGSWLTVV.